Listed below are T cell receptor beta chains from one sample, sequenced in a study of shared clonotypes between healthy human individuals. The assay was immunoSEQ multiplex PCR, and TCRdb's table has in-frame clones only and misses some. The data hold just over 2,000,000 clones, with about 95% observed a single time. Sample: naive CD8+ T cells sorted from blood. Every receptor here comes from a man younger than 35 in good health. Each CDR3 is given with its conserved first and last residue. The order of the fields is D gene, V gene, J gene, clone size, CDR3 protein, CDR3 DNA. A D gene is named only where the DNA matches it firmly. Expanded clones get a size class; other rows say once, few or many, or leave the size out.

d_call: TRBD1
v_call: TRBV5-6
j_call: TRBJ1-1
clone_size: once
cdr3_aa: CASQGGYTEAFF
cdr3_nt: TGTGCCAGCCAAGGGGGCTACACTGAAGCTTTCTTT

d_call: NA
v_call: TRBV7-3
j_call: TRBJ2-3
clone_size: NA
cdr3_aa: CASSLTEEGTDTQYF
cdr3_nt: TGTGCCAGCAGCTTAACGGAAGAGGGTACAGATACGCAGTATTTT

d_call: TRBD2
v_call: TRBV28
j_call: TRBJ2-1
clone_size: NA
cdr3_aa: CASSFSLAGAYNEQFF
cdr3_nt: TGTGCCAGCAGTTTCTCCCTAGCGGGGGCCTACAATGAGCAGTTCTTC

d_call: NA
v_call: TRBV5-1
j_call: TRBJ2-7
clone_size: NA
cdr3_aa: CASSLERSTYEQYF
cdr3_nt: TGCGCCAGCAGCTTGGAACGGTCGACCTACGAGCAGTACTTC

d_call: NA
v_call: TRBV30
j_call: TRBJ1-3
clone_size: NA
cdr3_aa: CAWSEDSSGNTIYF
cdr3_nt: TGTGCCTGGAGTGAGGACAGCTCTGGAAACACCATATATTTT

d_call: NA
v_call: TRBV7-6
j_call: TRBJ2-7
clone_size: NA
cdr3_aa: CASSLGRVASSYEQYF
cdr3_nt: TGTGCCAGCAGCTTAGGCAGGGTTGCTAGCTCCTACGAGCAGTACTTC

d_call: NA
v_call: TRBV5-6
j_call: TRBJ2-5
clone_size: NA
cdr3_aa: CASSLAFGQETQYF
cdr3_nt: TGTGCCAGCAGCTTGGCCTTCGGACAAGAGACCCAGTACTTC

d_call: NA
v_call: TRBV28
j_call: TRBJ2-5
clone_size: NA
cdr3_aa: CASSMSETQYF
cdr3_nt: TGTGCCAGCAGCATGTCGGAGACCCAGTACTTC

d_call: TRBD2
v_call: TRBV4-3
j_call: TRBJ2-3
clone_size: NA
cdr3_aa: CASSQDRAGGPLDTQYF
cdr3_nt: TGCGCCAGCAGCCAAGATCGAGCGGGAGGGCCCTTAGATACGCAGTATTTT

d_call: NA
v_call: TRBV5-1
j_call: TRBJ2-7
clone_size: NA
cdr3_aa: CASSLQVGYEQYF
cdr3_nt: TGCGCCAGCAGCTTACAGGTCGGGTACGAGCAGTACTTC

d_call: TRBD1
v_call: TRBV4-1
j_call: TRBJ1-1
clone_size: NA
cdr3_aa: CASSQETGDGTEAFF
cdr3_nt: TGCGCCAGCAGCCAAGAAACAGGGGACGGCACTGAAGCTTTCTTT

d_call: TRBD2
v_call: TRBV7-9
j_call: TRBJ2-7
clone_size: NA
cdr3_aa: CASSLTSGYEQYF
cdr3_nt: TGTGCCAGCAGCTTAACTAGCGGCTACGAGCAGTACTTC

d_call: NA
v_call: TRBV6-1
j_call: TRBJ1-1
clone_size: NA
cdr3_aa: CASREGSAFF
cdr3_nt: TGTGCCAGCAGGGAAGGGAGCGCTTTCTTT

d_call: NA
v_call: TRBV7-6
j_call: TRBJ1-1
clone_size: NA
cdr3_aa: CASSPGLGNTEAFF
cdr3_nt: TGTGCCAGCAGCCCCGGACTGGGGAACACTGAAGCTTTCTTT

d_call: NA
v_call: TRBV6-6
j_call: TRBJ2-5
clone_size: NA
cdr3_aa: CASSPTIQETQYF
cdr3_nt: TGTGCCAGCAGTCCGACTATCCAAGAGACCCAGTACTTC

d_call: NA
v_call: TRBV9
j_call: TRBJ2-5
clone_size: NA
cdr3_aa: CASSVEEGARSETQYF
cdr3_nt: TGTGCCAGCAGCGTAGAGGAGGGGGCAAGGTCGGAGACCCAGTACTTC

d_call: TRBD2
v_call: TRBV12-5
j_call: TRBJ2-1
clone_size: NA
cdr3_aa: CASGLDIGLAAYNEQFF
cdr3_nt: TGTGCTAGTGGTTTGGATATAGGGCTAGCGGCTTACAATGAGCAGTTCTTC

d_call: TRBD2
v_call: TRBV6-5
j_call: TRBJ2-1
clone_size: NA
cdr3_aa: CASSQGLAGDEQFF
cdr3_nt: TGTGCCAGCAGTCAGGGACTAGCGGGAGATGAGCAGTTCTTC

d_call: TRBD1
v_call: TRBV27
j_call: TRBJ1-5
clone_size: NA
cdr3_aa: CASSLIGPGGGNQPQHF
cdr3_nt: TGTGCCAGCAGTTTAATCGGGCCAGGGGGTGGCAATCAGCCCCAGCATTTT

d_call: TRBD2
v_call: TRBV4-3
j_call: TRBJ2-5
clone_size: NA
cdr3_aa: CASSQDGIAGEAETQYF
cdr3_nt: TGCGCCAGCAGCCAAGATGGGATAGCGGGAGAGGCAGAGACCCAGTACTTC

d_call: NA
v_call: TRBV28
j_call: TRBJ1-2
clone_size: NA
cdr3_aa: CASSLGANLWNTF
cdr3_nt: TGTGCCAGCAGTTTAGGGGCCAACTTGTGGAACACCTTC

d_call: TRBD2
v_call: TRBV10-1
j_call: TRBJ2-2
clone_size: NA
cdr3_aa: CASSESTLGLADLNTGELFF
cdr3_nt: TGCGCCAGCAGTGAGTCGACCTTAGGACTAGCGGACTTGAACACCGGGGAGCTGTTTTTT

d_call: NA
v_call: TRBV9
j_call: TRBJ1-5
clone_size: NA
cdr3_aa: CASSVGGGQPQHF
cdr3_nt: TGTGCCAGCAGCGTAGGCGGCGGTCAGCCCCAGCATTTT

d_call: TRBD1
v_call: TRBV7-3
j_call: TRBJ2-3
clone_size: NA
cdr3_aa: CASSALTGGLFTDTQYF
cdr3_nt: TGTGCCAGCAGCGCCTTGACAGGGGGCCTATTCACAGATACGCAGTATTTT

d_call: NA
v_call: TRBV7-9
j_call: TRBJ2-6
clone_size: NA
cdr3_aa: CASSSPGPPSSSGANVLTF
cdr3_nt: TGTGCCAGCAGCTCCCCCGGGCCACCCTCAAGCTCTGGGGCCAACGTCCTGACTTTC

d_call: NA
v_call: TRBV28
j_call: TRBJ2-2
clone_size: NA
cdr3_aa: CASSLTGARTGELFF
cdr3_nt: TGTGCCAGCAGCCTGACGGGGGCGCGGACCGGGGAGCTGTTTTTT

d_call: TRBD1
v_call: TRBV5-4
j_call: TRBJ1-2
clone_size: NA
cdr3_aa: CASRPGTGDYGYTF
cdr3_nt: TGTGCCAGCAGACCCGGGACAGGGGACTATGGCTACACCTTC

d_call: TRBD1
v_call: TRBV27
j_call: TRBJ2-7
clone_size: NA
cdr3_aa: CASRTTGTALKEQYF
cdr3_nt: TGTGCCAGCAGAACAACCGGGACAGCGCTAAAAGAGCAGTACTTC

d_call: NA
v_call: TRBV7-9
j_call: TRBJ2-7
clone_size: NA
cdr3_aa: CASSRTDEQYF
cdr3_nt: TGTGCCAGCAGCCGGACAGACGAGCAGTACTTC

d_call: TRBD1
v_call: TRBV19
j_call: TRBJ2-7
clone_size: once
cdr3_aa: CASSMDREDEQYF
cdr3_nt: TGTGCCAGTAGTATGGACAGGGAAGACGAGCAGTACTTC

d_call: NA
v_call: TRBV7-7
j_call: TRBJ2-5
clone_size: NA
cdr3_aa: CATRDGPQETQYF
cdr3_nt: TGTGCCACACGGGACGGACCGCAAGAGACCCAGTACTTC

d_call: TRBD1
v_call: TRBV5-1
j_call: TRBJ1-6
clone_size: NA
cdr3_aa: CASSLGQGMNSPLHF
cdr3_nt: TGCGCCAGCAGCTTGGGACAGGGGATGAATTCACCCCTCCACTTT

d_call: TRBD1
v_call: TRBV5-8
j_call: TRBJ2-7
clone_size: NA
cdr3_aa: CASSQSSGGSYEQYF
cdr3_nt: TGTGCCAGCAGCCAGAGTTCAGGGGGCTCCTACGAGCAGTACTTC

d_call: TRBD2
v_call: TRBV27
j_call: TRBJ2-7
clone_size: NA
cdr3_aa: CASSLSWGGTYYEQYF
cdr3_nt: TGTGCCAGCAGTTTATCGTGGGGAGGGACTTACTACGAGCAGTACTTC

d_call: NA
v_call: TRBV7-9
j_call: TRBJ2-5
clone_size: NA
cdr3_aa: CASSLGSEGVAASETQYF
cdr3_nt: TGTGCCAGCAGCTTAGGGTCAGAGGGCGTAGCGGCCTCGGAGACCCAGTACTTC

d_call: TRBD1
v_call: TRBV6-5
j_call: TRBJ2-3
clone_size: NA
cdr3_aa: CASTLGQGDATQYF
cdr3_nt: TGTGCCAGCACCCTAGGACAGGGGGATGCTACGCAGTATTTT

d_call: NA
v_call: TRBV4-2
j_call: TRBJ2-2
clone_size: once
cdr3_aa: CASSHGRDTGELFF
cdr3_nt: TGTGCCAGCAGCCATGGCAGGGATACCGGGGAGCTGTTTTTT

d_call: TRBD1
v_call: TRBV7-9
j_call: TRBJ2-7
clone_size: NA
cdr3_aa: CASSLNSQGAYEQYF
cdr3_nt: TGTGCCAGCAGCTTAAATAGTCAGGGGGCCTACGAGCAGTACTTC

d_call: NA
v_call: TRBV27
j_call: TRBJ2-1
clone_size: once
cdr3_aa: CASSPSGLVRNEQFF
cdr3_nt: TGTGCCAGCAGTCCCAGCGGACTGGTCCGGAATGAGCAGTTCTTC

d_call: TRBD1
v_call: TRBV28
j_call: TRBJ1-2
clone_size: NA
cdr3_aa: CASSFGTANYGYTF
cdr3_nt: TGTGCCAGCAGTTTTGGGACAGCTAACTATGGCTACACCTTC

d_call: TRBD2
v_call: TRBV4-1
j_call: TRBJ2-1
clone_size: NA
cdr3_aa: CASSQGPPGGTYNEQFF
cdr3_nt: TGCGCCAGCAGCCAAGGACCCCCCGGGGGGACCTACAATGAGCAGTTCTTC

d_call: NA
v_call: TRBV4-2
j_call: TRBJ1-2
clone_size: NA
cdr3_aa: CASSQEASGNYGYTF
cdr3_nt: TGTGCCAGCAGCCAAGAGGCCAGCGGCAACTATGGCTACACCTTC

d_call: TRBD2
v_call: TRBV4-3
j_call: TRBJ2-3
clone_size: NA
cdr3_aa: CASSQDQRELDTQYF
cdr3_nt: TGCGCCAGCAGCCAAGATCAGCGGGAGCTAGATACGCAGTATTTT

d_call: NA
v_call: TRBV14
j_call: TRBJ1-6
clone_size: NA
cdr3_aa: CASSQDLGQAYNSPLHF
cdr3_nt: TGTGCCAGCAGCCAAGATCTAGGGCAGGCGTATAATTCACCCCTCCACTTT

d_call: TRBD2
v_call: TRBV7-8
j_call: TRBJ2-3
clone_size: NA
cdr3_aa: CASSPTLAGGPGDTQYF
cdr3_nt: TGTGCCAGCAGCCCGACCTTAGCGGGAGGGCCGGGAGATACGCAGTATTTT

d_call: TRBD1
v_call: TRBV15
j_call: TRBJ1-6
clone_size: NA
cdr3_aa: CASPREFGTEPNSPLHF
cdr3_nt: TGTGCCTCCCCGAGAGAATTTGGGACAGAACCTAATTCACCCCTCCACTTT